This is a list of T cell receptor beta chains from one sample in a study of identical twins. MiXCR, applied by TCRdb to the 5' RACE reads, yields one record per CDR3 protein. The table records around 490,000 distinct CDR3 sequences, around 20% of them present only once. These same records also appear under a second study, on yellow fever vaccine responses in identical twins.

Sample: CD4+ T cells sorted from blood. Receptor source: a woman between 18 and 29 years old in good health. Each CDR3 is given with its conserved first and last residue. A D gene is named only where the DNA matches it firmly. Clone size is not always given. Where it is, it says once, few, many or a class for expanded clones.

>18|TRBJ1-2|TRBV28|few|.
TGTGCCAGCAGTTTCTCTAGTGGGGGGCTCCTAGTGGAGGATGGCTACACCTTC
CASSFSSGGLLVEDGYTF
>13|TRBJ2-1|TRBV6-5|.|.
TGTGCCAGCAGTTACGGGTTGCCTCCTGAGCAGTTCTTC
CASSYGLPPEQFF
>14|TRBJ2-1|TRBV20-1|few|TRBD2
TGCAGTGCTGCGGGACTAGCGGACTACAATGAGCAGTTCTTC
CSAAGLADYNEQFF
>16|TRBJ2-1|TRBV5-1|few|.
TGCGCCAGCAGCTTGGCTCTCGGGGGCTCCGTCAATGAGCAGTTCTTC
CASSLALGGSVNEQFF
>20|TRBJ2-1|TRBV11-1|few|TRBD1
TGTGCCAGCAGCTTTTCTCCGACAGGGAGTCCCCCAAGCTCCTACAATGAGCAGTTCTTC
CASSFSPTGSPPSSYNEQFF
>15|TRBJ2-1|TRBV12-3/TRBV12-4|few|.
TGTGCCAGCAGCAGCCGTAGCGGCTCCTACAATGAGCAGTTCTTC
CASSSRSGSYNEQFF
>14|TRBJ2-3|TRBV5-1|.|.
TGCGCCAGCAGCTTGGAGGCAGGGACAGATACGCAGTATTTT
CASSLEAGTDTQYF
>13|TRBJ2-7|TRBV12-3/TRBV12-4|few|.
TGTGCCAGCAGTTTGCAGAGCTCCTACGAGCAGTACTTC
CASSLQSSYEQYF
>14|TRBJ2-3|TRBV2|many|TRBD1
TGTGCCAGCAGTGGACAGGGTTACACAGATACGCAGTATTTT
CASSGQGYTDTQYF
>13|TRBJ2-7|TRBV7-9|few|.
TGTGCCAGCAGTCACCTAGTCGGAAACGAGCAGTACTTC
CASSHLVGNEQYF
>14|TRBJ1-2|TRBV12-3/TRBV12-4|few|.
TGTGCCAGCAGTCCCGTCAGGGCTTTGGGCGGCTACACCTTC
CASSPVRALGGYTF
>16|TRBJ2-2|TRBV5-5|.|.
TGTGCCAGCAGCTTACGGGGGCGGGCCCCCACCGGGGAGCTGTTTTTT
CASSLRGRAPTGELFF
>14|TRBJ2-1|TRBV20-1|.|TRBD2
TGCAGTGCTCCTACTAGCGGGAGCGGCAATGAGCAGTTCTTC
CSAPTSGSGNEQFF
>16|TRBJ2-2|TRBV6-2/TRBV6-3|.|.
TGTGCCAGCAGTTACCCCACAGGCCCGAACACCGGGGAGCTGTTTTTT
CASSYPTGPNTGELFF
>13|TRBJ1-5|TRBV12-3/TRBV12-4|.|.
TGTGCCAGCAGTTTAAATCGAAATCAGCCCCAGCATTTT
CASSLNRNQPQHF
>16|TRBJ2-3|TRBV7-8|.|TRBD1
TGTGCCAGCAGCTTAGTGGGGACAGGGTACACAGATACGCAGTATTTT
CASSLVGTGYTDTQYF
>13|TRBJ1-5|TRBV12-3/TRBV12-4|.|.
TGTGCCAGCAGTTTAGCTGGGAAACAGCCCCAGCATTTT
CASSLAGKQPQHF
>19|TRBJ2-1|TRBV10-3|few|TRBD2
TGTGCCATCAGACCGACCGGGACTAGCGGGGGCCATTCCTACAATGAGCAGTTCTTC
CAIRPTGTSGGHSYNEQFF
>17|TRBJ2-3|TRBV7-9|.|TRBD2
TGTGCCAGCAGCTGGACTAGCGGGGGGGCTAGCACAGATACGCAGTATTTT
CASSWTSGGASTDTQYF
>14|TRBJ2-1|TRBV20-1|few|TRBD2
TGCAGTGTAGCTGGGACTAGCGGCAAAAATGAGCAGTTCTTC
CSVAGTSGKNEQFF
>12|TRBJ2-5|TRBV12-3/TRBV12-4|few|.
TGTGCCACGGGAGTTTCACAAGAGACCCAGTACTTC
CATGVSQETQYF
>15|TRBJ2-1|TRBV18|.|TRBD2
TGTGCCAGCTCACCACCGTCCGGGGGGTACAATGAGCAGTTCTTC
CASSPPSGGYNEQFF
>18|TRBJ2-1|TRBV3-1|.|.
TGTGCCAGCAGCCAAGCACCAATGGGGACCGTACTACACTATGAGCAGTTCTTC
CASSQAPMGTVLHYEQFF
>14|TRBJ2-7|TRBV14|many|TRBD2
TGTGCCAGCAGACAAGATAGCACTAGCGGGAGACAGTACTTC
CASRQDSTSGRQYF
>13|TRBJ1-3|TRBV12-3/TRBV12-4|.|.
TGTGCCAGCATCAGGGGCACTGGAAACACCATATATTTT
CASIRGTGNTIYF
>17|TRBJ2-3|TRBV6-1|few|TRBD2
TGTGCCAGCAGCCCTCAGTTAGCGGGGGGCCGGGCAGATACGCAGTATTTT
CASSPQLAGGRADTQYF
>16|TRBJ2-1|TRBV6-4|few|.
TGTGCCAGCAGTGACTCTTTAGGACTGAGCTACAATGAGCAGTTCTTC
CASSDSLGLSYNEQFF
>18|TRBJ2-2|TRBV5-1|.|TRBD2
TGCGCCAGCAGCCTGACGGGTAGCGGGGGCCAAAACACCGGGGAGCTGTTTTTT
CASSLTGSGGQNTGELFF
>16|TRBJ1-6|TRBV20-1|few|TRBD1
TGCAGTGCACAAAGACAGGGGTCCCTGAGTAATTCACCCCTCCACTTT
CSAQRQGSLSNSPLHF
>16|TRBJ2-7|TRBV5-6|few|.
TGTGCCAGCAGCTTGGCCGTGGCGGGAAACCCCTACGAGCAGTACTTC
CASSLAVAGNPYEQYF
>13|TRBJ2-3|TRBV24-1|few|.
TGTGCCACCAGTGATGGGCCGTTGGATACGCAGTATTTT
CATSDGPLDTQYF
>18|TRBJ2-3|TRBV11-2|few|.
TGTGCCAGCAGCCAGACAGGCGGGACTCACTCTAGCACAGATACGCAGTATTTT
CASSQTGGTHSSTDTQYF
>15|TRBJ2-2|TRBV7-2|many|.
TGTGCCAGCAGCTTAGGGCGATACGGGCGCGGGGAGCTGTTTTTT
CASSLGRYGRGELFF
>15|TRBJ1-2|TRBV6-1|.|.
TGTGCCAGCAGTGCACTAGGGGGGGCGGGCTATGGCTACACCTTC
CASSALGGAGYGYTF
>15|TRBJ2-1|TRBV6-5|.|.
TGTGCCAGCAGTTACGTTGCGGCGTCCTACAATGAGCAGTTCTTC
CASSYVAASYNEQFF
>19|TRBJ2-2|TRBV11-2|.|TRBD2
TGTGCCAGCAGCCCTTCTAAGGGACTAGCGGGGGGGCCTGGCGGGGAGCTGTTTTTT
CASSPSKGLAGGPGGELFF
>12|TRBJ2-2|TRBV29-1|few|.
TGCAGCGCTGGGCCGAACACCGGGGAGCTGTTTTTT
CSAGPNTGELFF
>13|TRBJ1-2|TRBV12-3/TRBV12-4|few|.
TGTGCCAGCAGCCTACGAACGGAATATGGCTACACCTTC
CASSLRTEYGYTF